This T cell receptor beta chain was identified during a study of blood T cells in healthy people across ages. PCR was performed a second time for roughly 6 to 12 cycles using a sample-barcoded 5' primer and a J-beta primer mix. MiXCR, run by TCRdb on the 5' RACE reads, gives a single entry per CDR3 protein. The table has about 970,000 distinct CDR3 sequences, about 53% seen once. The V gene lost 7 bases and the J gene lost 7 bases, with 10 bases spanning the gap. The CDR3 is 11 amino acids. Per germline, CDR1 KGHDR and CDR2 SFDVKD. The sample consisted of blood. The chain uses TRBV24-1 and TRBJ2-7; no clear D. This sequence was found in a woman aged 60-70 years in good health. The CDR3 coding sequence is TGTGCCACCAGCAGTGGGATTGAGCAGTACTTC. Translating it yields CATSSGIEQYF.